Sequencing of this T cell receptor (beta chain) was carried out in a study of blood T cell repertoires in COVID-19. This CDR3 has 15 amino acids. Germline V CDR1 and CDR2: LNHDA, SQIVND (reference sequence). V lost 4 bases to trimming and J lost 5 bases; unmatched junction nucleotides: 4. The table lists this clone with a few counts. TCRdb's copy holds only in-frame clones and misses some; the assay was immunoSEQ multiplex PCR. The table lists approximately 350,000 clones, 80% to 90% of them singletons. The TCR originated in a man younger than 40 with active or convalescent COVID-19. The gene calls are TRBV19 and TRBJ2-7, with 14 bases that match TRBD2. The sequenced sample consisted of peripheral blood. As DNA, the CDR3 is TGTGCCAGTAGTACGGGACTAGCGGGGGTCCACGAGCAGTACTTC. Its translation is CASSTGLAGVHEQYF.